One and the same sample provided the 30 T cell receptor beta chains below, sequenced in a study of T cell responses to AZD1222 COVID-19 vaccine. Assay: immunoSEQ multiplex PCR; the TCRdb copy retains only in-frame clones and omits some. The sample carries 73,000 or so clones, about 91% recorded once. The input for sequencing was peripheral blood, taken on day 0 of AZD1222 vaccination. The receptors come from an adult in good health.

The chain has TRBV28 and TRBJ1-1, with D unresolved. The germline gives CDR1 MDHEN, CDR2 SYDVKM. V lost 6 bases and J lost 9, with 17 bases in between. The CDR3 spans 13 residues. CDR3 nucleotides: TGTGCCAGCAGCCTCTCCCCCCCCGGCAAAGCTTTCTTT. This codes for CASSLSPPGKAFF.

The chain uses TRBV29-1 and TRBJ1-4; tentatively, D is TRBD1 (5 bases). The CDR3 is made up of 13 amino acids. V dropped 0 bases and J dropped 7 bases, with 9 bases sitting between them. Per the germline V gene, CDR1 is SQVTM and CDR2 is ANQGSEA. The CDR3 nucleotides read TGCAGCGTTGAAGATCGTGGGGGTGAAAAACTGTTTTTT. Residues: CSVEDRGGEKLFF.

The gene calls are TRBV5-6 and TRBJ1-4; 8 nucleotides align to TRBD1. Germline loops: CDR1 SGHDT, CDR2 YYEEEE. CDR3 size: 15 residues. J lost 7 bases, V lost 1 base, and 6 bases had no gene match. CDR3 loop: CASSLNGQGGEKLFF. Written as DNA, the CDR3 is TGTGCCAGCAGCTTGAATGGACAGGGCGGTGAAAAACTGTTTTTT.

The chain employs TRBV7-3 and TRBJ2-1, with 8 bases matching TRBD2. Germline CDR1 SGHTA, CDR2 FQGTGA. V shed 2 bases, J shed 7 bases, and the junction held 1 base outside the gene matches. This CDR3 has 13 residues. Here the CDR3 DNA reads TGTGCCAGCAGCTTAGGGACTAGTAATGAGCAGTTCTTC. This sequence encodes CASSLGTSNEQFF.

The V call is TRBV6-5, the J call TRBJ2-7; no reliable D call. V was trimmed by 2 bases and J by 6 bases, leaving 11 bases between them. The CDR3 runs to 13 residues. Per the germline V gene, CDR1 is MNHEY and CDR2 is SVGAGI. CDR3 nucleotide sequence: TGTGCCAGCAGTTACGCCAGAGTATCCGAGCAGTACTTC. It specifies CASSYARVSEQYF.

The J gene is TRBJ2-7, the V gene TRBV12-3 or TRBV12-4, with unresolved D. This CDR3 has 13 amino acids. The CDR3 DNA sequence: TGTGTGCCAGCTGCCCCCCCCCGGTACGAGCAGTACTTC. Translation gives CVPAAPPRYEQYF.

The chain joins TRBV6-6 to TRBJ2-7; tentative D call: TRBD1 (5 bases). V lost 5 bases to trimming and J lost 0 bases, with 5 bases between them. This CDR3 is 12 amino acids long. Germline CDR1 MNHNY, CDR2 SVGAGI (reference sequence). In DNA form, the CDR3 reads TGTGCCAGCAGTACAGGCTCCTACGAGCAGTACTTC. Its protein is CASSTGSYEQYF.

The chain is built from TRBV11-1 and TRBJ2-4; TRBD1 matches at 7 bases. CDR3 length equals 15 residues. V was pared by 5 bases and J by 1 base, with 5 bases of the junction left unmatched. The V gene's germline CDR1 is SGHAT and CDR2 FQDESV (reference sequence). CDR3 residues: CASSILTGAKNIQYF. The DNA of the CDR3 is TGTGCCAGCAGCATCCTGACAGGGGCCAAAAACATTCAGTACTTC. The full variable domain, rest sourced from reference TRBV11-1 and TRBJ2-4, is EAEVAQSPRYKITEKSQAVAFWCDPISGHATLYWYRQILGQGPELLVQFQDESVVDDSQLPKDRFSAERLKGVDSTLKIQPAELGDSAMYLCASSILTGAKNIQYFGAGTRLSVL.

CDR3: CASSYGLAGSYEQYF. CDR3 nucleotides: TGTGCCAGCAGTTACGGACTAGCGGGCTCCTACGAGCAGTACTTC. The gene calls are TRBV6-2 or TRBV6-3 and TRBJ2-7, with TRBD2 matching over 11 bases. This CDR3 comprises 15 residues. The trim removed 2 bases at V and 0 bases at J, leaving 0 bases unmatched. In germline, CDR1 is MNHEY, CDR2 SVGEGT.

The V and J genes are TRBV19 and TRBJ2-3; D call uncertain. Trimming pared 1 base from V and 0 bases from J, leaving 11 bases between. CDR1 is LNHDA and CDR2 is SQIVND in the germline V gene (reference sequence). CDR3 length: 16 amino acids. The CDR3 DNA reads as TGTGCCAGTAGTATAGCTGGTCCGGTGAGCACAGATACGCAGTATTTT. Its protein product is CASSIAGPVSTDTQYF.

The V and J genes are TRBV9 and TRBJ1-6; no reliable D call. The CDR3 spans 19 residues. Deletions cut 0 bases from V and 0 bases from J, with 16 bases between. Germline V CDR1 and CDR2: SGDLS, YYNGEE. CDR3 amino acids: CASSVAAGEPSSYNSPLHF. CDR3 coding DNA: TGTGCCAGCAGCGTAGCGGCCGGGGAGCCGAGCTCCTATAATTCACCCCTCCACTTT.

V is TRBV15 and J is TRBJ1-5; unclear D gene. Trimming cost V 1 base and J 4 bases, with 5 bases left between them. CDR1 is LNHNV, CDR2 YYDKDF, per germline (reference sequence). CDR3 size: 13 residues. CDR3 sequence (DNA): TGTGCCACCAGCAGAGGCCCAAATCAGCCCCAGCATTTT. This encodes CATSRGPNQPQHF.

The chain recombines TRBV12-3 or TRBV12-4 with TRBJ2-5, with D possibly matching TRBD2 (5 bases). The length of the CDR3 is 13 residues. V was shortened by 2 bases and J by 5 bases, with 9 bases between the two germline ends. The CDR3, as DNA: TGTGCCAGCAGTTTACCCGGCGGGGAGACCCAGTACTTC. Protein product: CASSLPGGETQYF.

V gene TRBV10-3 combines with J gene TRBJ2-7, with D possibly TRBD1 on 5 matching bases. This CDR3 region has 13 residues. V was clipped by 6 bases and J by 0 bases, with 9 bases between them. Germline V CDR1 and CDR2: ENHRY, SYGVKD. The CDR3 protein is CAIRQVVSYEQYF. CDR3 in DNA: TGTGCCATCAGACAGGTCGTCTCCTACGAGCAGTACTTC.

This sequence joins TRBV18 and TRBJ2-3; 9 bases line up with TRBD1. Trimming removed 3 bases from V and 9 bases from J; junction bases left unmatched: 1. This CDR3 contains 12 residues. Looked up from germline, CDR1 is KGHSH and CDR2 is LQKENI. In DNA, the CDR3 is TGTGCCAGCTCACCTACAGGGGGCACGCAGTATTTT. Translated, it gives CASSPTGGTQYF.

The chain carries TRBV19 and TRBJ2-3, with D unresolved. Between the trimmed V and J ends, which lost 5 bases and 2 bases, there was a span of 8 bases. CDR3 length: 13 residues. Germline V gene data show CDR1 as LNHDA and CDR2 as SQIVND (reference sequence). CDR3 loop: CASSLGNTDTQYF. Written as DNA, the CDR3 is TGTGCCAGTAGTTTAGGGAACACAGATACGCAGTATTTT.

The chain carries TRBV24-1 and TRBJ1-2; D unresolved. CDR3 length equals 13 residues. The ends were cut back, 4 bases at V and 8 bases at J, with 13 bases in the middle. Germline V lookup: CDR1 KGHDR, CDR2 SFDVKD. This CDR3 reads CATSESQRIGYTF. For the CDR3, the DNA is TGTGCCACCAGTGAATCACAGCGAATAGGCTACACCTTC.

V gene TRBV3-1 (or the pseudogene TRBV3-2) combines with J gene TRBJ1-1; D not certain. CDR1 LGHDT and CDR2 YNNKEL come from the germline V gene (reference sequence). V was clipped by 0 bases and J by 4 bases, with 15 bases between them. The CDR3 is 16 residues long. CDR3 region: CASSQDGWGEGTEAFF. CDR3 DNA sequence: TGTGCCAGCAGCCAAGATGGCTGGGGAGAAGGCACTGAAGCTTTCTTT.

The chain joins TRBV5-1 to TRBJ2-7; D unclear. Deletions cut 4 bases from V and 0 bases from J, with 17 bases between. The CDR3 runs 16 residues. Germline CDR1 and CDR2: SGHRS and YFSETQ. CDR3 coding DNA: TGCGCCAGCAGCCCCGCGGACCTTGGGAACTCCTACGAGCAGTACTTC. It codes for CASSPADLGNSYEQYF.

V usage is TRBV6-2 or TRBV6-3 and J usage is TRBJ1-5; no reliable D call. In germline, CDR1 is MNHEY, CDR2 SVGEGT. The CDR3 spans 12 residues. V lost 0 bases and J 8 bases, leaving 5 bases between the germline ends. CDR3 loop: CASSYSREPQHF. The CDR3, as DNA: TGTGCCAGCAGTTACTCGCGTGAGCCCCAGCATTTT.

Written as DNA, the CDR3 is TGTGCCAGCAGCCTCAAGGGGGCGAGCACCATATATTTT. Protein: CASSLKGASTIYF. The chain carries TRBV11-1 and TRBJ1-3; 7 positions agree with TRBD1. Germline CDR1 SGHAT, CDR2 FQDESV (reference sequence). The CDR3 is 13 amino acids. The ends lost 5 bases at V and 9 bases at J; junction bases unmatched: 7.

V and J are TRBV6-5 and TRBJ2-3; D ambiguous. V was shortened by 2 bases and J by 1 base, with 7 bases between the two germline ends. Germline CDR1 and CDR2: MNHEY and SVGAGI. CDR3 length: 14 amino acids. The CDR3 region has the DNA TGTGCCAGCAGTTACGTTGGAGGCACAGATACGCAGTATTTT. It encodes CASSYVGGTDTQYF.

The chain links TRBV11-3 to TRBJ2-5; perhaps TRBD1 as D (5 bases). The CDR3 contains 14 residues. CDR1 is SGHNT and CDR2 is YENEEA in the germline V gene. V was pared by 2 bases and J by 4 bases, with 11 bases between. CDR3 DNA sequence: TGTGCCAGCAGCTTAAACCCCCAGGGAGAGACCCAGTACTTC. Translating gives CASSLNPQGETQYF. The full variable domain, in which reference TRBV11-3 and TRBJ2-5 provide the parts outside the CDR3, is EAGVVQSPRYKIIEKKQPVAFWCNPISGHNTLYWYLQNLGQGPELLIRYENEEAVDDSQLPKDRFSAERLKGVDSTLKIQPAELGDSAVYLCASSLNPQGETQYFGPGTRLLVL.

The CDR3 region is CASSLSNSPLHF. The CDR3 nucleotides are TGTGCCAGCAGCCTTTCGAATTCACCCCTCCACTTT. The chain couples TRBV11-1 to TRBJ1-6; D is unresolved. The V gene's germline CDR1 is SGHAT and CDR2 FQDESV (reference sequence). The CDR3 is made up of 12 amino acids. V was pared by 5 bases and J by 7 bases, with 6 bases between.

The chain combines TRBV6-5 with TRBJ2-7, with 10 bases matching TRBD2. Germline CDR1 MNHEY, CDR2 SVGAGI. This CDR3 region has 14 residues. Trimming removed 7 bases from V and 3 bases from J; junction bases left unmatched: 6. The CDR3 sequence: CASKKLAGHYEQYF. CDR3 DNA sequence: TGTGCCAGCAAAAAACTAGCGGGACACTACGAGCAGTACTTC.

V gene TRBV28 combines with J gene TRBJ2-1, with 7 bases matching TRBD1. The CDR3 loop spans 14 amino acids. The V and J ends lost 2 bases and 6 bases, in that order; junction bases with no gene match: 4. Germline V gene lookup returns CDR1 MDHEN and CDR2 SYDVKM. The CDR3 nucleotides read TGTGCCAGCAGTTTAGAATCAGGGGGCAATGAGCAGTTCTTC. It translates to CASSLESGGNEQFF.

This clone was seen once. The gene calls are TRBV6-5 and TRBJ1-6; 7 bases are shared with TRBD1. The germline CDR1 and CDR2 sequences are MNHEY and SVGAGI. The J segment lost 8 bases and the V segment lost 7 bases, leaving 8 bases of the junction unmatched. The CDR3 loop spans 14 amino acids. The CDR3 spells CASNERQGYSPLHF. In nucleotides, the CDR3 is TGTGCCAGCAACGAGAGACAGGGATATTCACCCCTCCACTTT.

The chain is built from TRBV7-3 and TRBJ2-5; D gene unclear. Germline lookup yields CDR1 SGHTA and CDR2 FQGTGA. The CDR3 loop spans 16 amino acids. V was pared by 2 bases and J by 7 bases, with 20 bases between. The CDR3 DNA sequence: TGTGCCAGCAGCTTATCGCCGTGGGCCGCGGCGTCGACCCAGTACTTC. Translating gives CASSLSPWAAASTQYF.

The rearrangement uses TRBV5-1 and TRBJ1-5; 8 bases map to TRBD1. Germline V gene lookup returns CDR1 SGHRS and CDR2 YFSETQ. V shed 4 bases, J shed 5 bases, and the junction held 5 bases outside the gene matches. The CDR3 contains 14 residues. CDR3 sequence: CASSPKTGDQPQHF. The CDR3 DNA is TGCGCCAGCAGCCCTAAGACAGGGGATCAGCCCCAGCATTTT.

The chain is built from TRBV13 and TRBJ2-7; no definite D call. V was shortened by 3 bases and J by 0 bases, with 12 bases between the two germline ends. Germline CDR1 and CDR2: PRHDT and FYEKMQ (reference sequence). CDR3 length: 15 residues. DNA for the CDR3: TGTGCCAGCAGCTTTCGGTGGGATGGCTCCTACGAGCAGTACTTC. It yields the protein CASSFRWDGSYEQYF.